Each of the 18 T cell receptor beta chains below was sequenced from the same sample in a study of regulatory T cells in long-lasting Graves disease. Sequencing libraries for TCR beta were prepared with iRepertoire HTBI primers and Arm-PCR of CDR3 regions. TCRdb reprocessed the multiplex PCR reads with MiXCR, giving one entry per CDR3 protein. The sample has 200,000 to 250,000 distinct CDR3 sequences, around 19% seen once. Time point denoted: newly diagnosed GD, antithyroid drugs for less than 3 months. The TCR library was prepared using RNA isolated from PBMCs. This sample also belongs to another study, concerning T cells in Graves' hyperthyroidism and ophthalmopathy.

The sample was peripheral blood mononuclear cells (PBMCs), taken at new diagnosis, from a patient treated with antithyroid drugs. The receptors here all came from a woman younger than 45 with Graves disease.

This clonotype was recorded many times. The rearrangement uses TRBV9 and TRBJ2-5; D assignment may be TRBD1 or TRBD2 (5 bases each). The V end lost 0 bases, the J end lost 5 bases, and 17 bases lay between the germline ends. Germline V gene lookup returns CDR1 SGDLS and CDR2 YYNGEE. There are 16 residues in the CDR3. The CDR3 spells CASSVGSVGAGETQYF. CDR3 DNA sequence: TGTGCCAGCAGCGTAGGATCGGTCGGGGCGGGTGAGACCCAGTACTTC.

This clonotype came up many times. The chain joins TRBV7-9 to TRBJ1-4; 9 nucleotides match TRBD1. V trimming: 7 bases; J trimming: 8 bases; junction bases outside the gene matches: 8. CDR3 length equals 14 residues. Germline V gene sequence: CDR1 SEHNR, CDR2 FQNEAQ (reference sequence). CDR3 amino acids: CASTETGGEEKLFF. The CDR3 DNA is TGTGCCAGCACCGAGACAGGGGGGGAGGAAAAACTGTTTTTT.

This clonotype was detected many times. The rearrangement links TRBV5-5 to TRBJ2-5, with no clear D. V lost 3 bases and J 6 bases, leaving 15 bases between the germline ends. The germline CDR1 and CDR2 sequences are SGHKS and YYEKEE (reference sequence). The CDR3 is 14 residues long. DNA of the CDR3: TGTGCCAGCAGCTCGTCACCCCGCCAGAAGACCCAGTACTTC. The encoded protein is CASSSSPRQKTQYF.

This clonotype has a count of ten or more. The gene calls are TRBV6-1 and TRBJ2-1; the D is unclear. Trimming stripped 6 bases from V and 0 bases from J, with 15 bases between. In germline, CDR1 is MNHNS, CDR2 SASEGT. The CDR3 sequence is 16 residues long. The CDR3 sequence: CASSAKLPSSYNEQFF. CDR3 in DNA: TGTGCCAGCAGCGCCAAACTGCCTAGCTCCTACAATGAGCAGTTCTTC.

This clonotype was counted only a few times. Just one base apart from a much larger clone, this may be a read error. The genes are TRBV6-1 and TRBJ1-1; 9 positions match TRBD1. Looked up from germline, CDR1 is MNHNS and CDR2 is SASEGT. The CDR3 runs 14 residues. Losses at the gene ends were 10 bases for V and 4 bases for J; bases not matched to a gene: 10. CDR3: CAIQTGTGFTEAFF. The CDR3 region has the DNA TGTGCCATTCAAACCGGGACAGGGTTCACTGAAGCTTTCTTT.

This clonotype was found many times. This chain joins TRBV10-3 and TRBJ2-1, with TRBD1 as a possible D gene (5 bases). This CDR3 region has 15 residues. The ends were cut back, 5 bases at V and 10 bases at J, with 21 bases in the middle. Germline CDR1 ENHRY, CDR2 SYGVKD. CDR3 coding DNA: TGTGCCATCAGTCCAACCCTGACAGCAAGCCGGGAGCAGTTCTTC. It encodes CAISPTLTASREQFF.

The CDR3 here is CASSEAPGDNQPQHF. The CDR3 DNA sequence: TGTGCCAGCAGTGAAGCTCCCGGGGACAATCAGCCCCAGCATTTT. The chain links TRBV6-1 to TRBJ1-5; D unresolved. CDR3 length: 15 residues. The V end was cut by 0 bases, the J end by 3 bases, with 9 bases between. Germline assignment: CDR1 MNHNS and CDR2 SASEGT.

This clonotype was counted only a few times. The V gene is TRBV7-9, the J gene TRBJ1-5, with 9 bases identical to TRBD1. CDR1 is SEHNR, CDR2 FQNEAQ, per germline (reference sequence). The length of the CDR3 is 17 residues. With 5 bases clipped from V and 1 base from J, the junction kept 9 bases outside the gene matches. CDR3 loop: CASSHRAGTGSNQPQHF. DNA of the CDR3: TGTGCCAGCAGCCACCGGGCGGGGACAGGGAGCAATCAGCCCCAGCATTTT.

This clonotype was detected many times. The chain recombines TRBV12-3 or TRBV12-4 with TRBJ1-5, with D maybe TRBD1 (5 bases). The CDR3 has 12 amino acids. Trimming shortened V by 6 bases and J by 12 bases, and 15 bases separated the two germline ends. This CDR3 reads CASSGYGTYQHF. CDR3 DNA sequence: TGTGCCAGCAGCGGGTATGGGACCTACCAGCATTTT.

Ten or more counts support this clonotype. The chain joins TRBV28 to TRBJ2-3, with unresolved D. Germline CDR1 reads MDHEN; CDR2 reads SYDVKM. V was trimmed by 1 base and J by 7 bases, leaving 12 bases between them. The CDR3 loop spans 14 amino acids. The CDR3 nucleotides read TGTGCCAGCAGTTTATCGGACGGGCCATATACGCAGTATTTT. It is translated as CASSLSDGPYTQYF. Combining the CDR3 with reference TRBV28 and TRBJ2-3 gives the whole variable domain DVKVTQSSRYLVKRTGEKVFLECVQDMDHENMFWYRQDPGLGLRLIYFSYDVKMKEKGDIPEGYSVSREKKERFSLILESASTNQTSMYLCASSLSDGPYTQYFGPGTRLTVL.

Many counts were recorded for this clonotype. The J gene is TRBJ1-2, the V gene TRBV6-1, with a weak D call TRBD1 (6 bases). V lost 5 bases and J lost 6, with 19 bases in between. In germline, CDR1 is MNHNS, CDR2 SASEGT. The CDR3 has 15 amino acids. This CDR3 reads CASSPTGFGVNGYTF. As DNA, the CDR3 is TGTGCCAGCAGTCCGACAGGTTTCGGGGTCAATGGCTACACCTTC.

Many counts were recorded for this clonotype. The V call is TRBV14, the J call TRBJ2-5; tentative D call: TRBD2 (6 bases). Germline loops: CDR1 SGHDN, CDR2 FVKESK. The CDR3 has 15 amino acids. Trimming left V 4 bases short and J 4 bases short, with 16 bases between. CDR3 nucleotide sequence: TGTGCCAGCAGCCCCCAGCAACTAGCTGCAGAGACCCAGTACTTC. Encoded protein: CASSPQQLAAETQYF.

Points on this clonotype: The germline gene is not matched at one end of the junction; a read error may be the cause. This chain connects TRBV12-3 or TRBV12-4 to TRBJ2-5; D ambiguous. The CDR3 length is 11 residues. The CDR3 here is CASSFSEIQYF. CDR3 DNA: TGTGCCAGCAGTTTTTCAGAGATCCAGTACTTC.

At least ten counts were recorded for this clonotype. This sequence joins TRBV7-9 and TRBJ1-1, with a weak D call TRBD1 (6 bases). Trimming shortened V by 3 bases and J by 4 bases, and 15 bases separated the two germline ends. CDR3 length: 15 residues. Looked up from germline, CDR1 is SEHNR and CDR2 is FQNEAQ (reference sequence). CDR3 nucleotide sequence: TGTGCCAGCAGCTTGGGGGCGGGGGCTGGCACTGAAGCTTTCTTT. Residues: CASSLGAGAGTEAFF.

This clonotype was observed at least ten times. The genes are TRBV12-3 or TRBV12-4 and TRBJ2-7; weak D call: TRBD2 (5 bases). CDR3 length: 13 residues. V lost 1 base and J 7 bases, leaving 11 bases between the germline ends. The CDR3 DNA reads TGTGCCAGCAGTTTAGTGGGTGGGAGAGAGCAGTACTTC. Its translation is CASSLVGGREQYF.

This chain joins TRBV3-1 and TRBJ1-6, with a weak D call TRBD1 (5 bases). Trimming stripped 6 bases from V and 16 bases from J, with 22 bases between. The CDR3 runs to 14 residues. From germline, CDR1 is LGHDT and CDR2 YNNKEL (reference sequence). The CDR3 loop reads CASSRRDRRSALHF. The CDR3 DNA reads TGTGCCAGCAGTCGCAGGGATCGGCGGTCAGCGCTCCACTTT.

This clonotype was seen at least ten times. The chain employs TRBV6-5 and TRBJ1-3; no firm D call. Deletions cut 3 bases from V and 2 bases from J, with 8 bases between. This CDR3 has 14 residues. Germline lookup yields CDR1 MNHEY and CDR2 SVGAGI. For the CDR3, the DNA is TGTGCCAGCAGTTATGAGGCTGCTGGAAACACCATATATTTT. Translating gives CASSYEAAGNTIYF.

The V and J genes are TRBV10-3 and TRBJ2-7, with 7 bases lining up with TRBD1. CDR3 length equals 13 residues. J was trimmed by 2 bases and V by 6 bases; bases with no gene match: 4. CDR1 ENHRY and CDR2 SYGVKD come from the germline V gene. The CDR3 DNA sequence: TGTGCCATCAGCGGGACAGCAACCTACGAGCAGTACTTC. Translating gives CAISGTATYEQYF.